The TCR beta chain under discussion was sequenced for a study of CD8+CD57+ T cells in acquired aplastic anemia. For CDR3 and TCR beta VDJ profiling, genomic DNA was the template used. TCRdb redid the calling of the reads with MiXCR, one entry per CDR3 protein. In the table there are around 200,000 distinct CDR3 sequences, 40% to 50% of which are singletons. CD8+CD57+ cell expansion, shown by flow cytometry, had occurred in the patients selected for sequencing. Study-level results: Overlapping CD8+ CDR3 repertoires of patients and controls contained around 30 shared sequences.

In this sample, this clonotype turned up many times. Antigen unknown. The sequenced sample was sorted CD4+, CD8+, or CD8+CD57+ T cells (not recorded which) from PBMCs. This sequence originates from a human donor with aplastic anemia.

The CDR3 reads CASSLARGQETQYF. The CDR3 DNA is TGTGCCAGCAGCTTAGCACGCGGACAAGAGACCCAGTACTTC. J is TRBJ2-5 and V is TRBV7-2; D not certain. The ends were cut back, 0 bases at V and 2 bases at J, with 7 bases in the middle. CDR3 length: 14 residues. The germline V gene has CDR1 SGHTA and CDR2 FQGNSA.